This T cell receptor (beta chain) was sequenced in a study of blood T cell repertoires in COVID-19. Study background: Sites in the United States, Italy and Spain provided acute and convalescent COVID-19 samples. T cells, B-cell-depleted T cells, or PBMCs supplied cDNA or gDNA.

The authors' processing: Researchers report that nucleated cell counts were estimated from reference gene primer amplification. Using immunoSEQ multiplex PCR, the repertoire was profiled, and TCRdb retains in-frame clones only, with some absent. The V and J calls and the clone size are those of that table, but D and trimming were determined from the DNA. The data show about 280,000 clones, with over 75% seen just once and 9.4% held by the top ten. V dropped 5 bases and J dropped 0 bases, with 5 bases sitting between them. The CDR3 spans 12 residues. Germline V lookup: CDR1 SGHAT, CDR2 FQNNGV. This rearrangement joins TRBV11-2 to TRBJ2-7; D gene uncertain. Material for sequencing was peripheral blood. The clonotype was recovered from a man between 18 and 29 years old with active or convalescent COVID-19. CDR3: CASSRDSYEQYF. The CDR3 DNA sequence: TGTGCCAGCAGCAGAGACTCCTACGAGCAGTACTTC.